The clone carrying this TCR beta chain has just a few counts. Its antigen is not identified. These data come from a study of beta chain features in type 1 diabetes. Points from the study as a whole: All four CD4+ subsets from Type 1 diabetes patients carried moderately but significantly shorter TCRB CDR3s.

Germline CDR1 is SGHDN and CDR2 is FVKESK. V shed 2 bases and J 9 bases; nucleotides not matched to a gene: 8. The CDR3 runs 15 residues. Sequencing targeted expressed TCRB transcripts, as all isolated RNA had been reverse transcribed. Here immunoSEQ multiplex PCR was the method, and the copy in TCRdb shows in-frame clones only, minus some. Altogether 300,000 or so clones are present, 13% being singletons, with the ten largest covering roughly 0.015%. V gene TRBV14 combines with J gene TRBJ2-3, with 10 bases fitting TRBD2. Sequencing input: naive CD4+ T cells from blood. The receptor's source is a woman aged 18-29 years with type 1 diabetes. This CDR3 reads CASSQRLAGASTQYF. The CDR3 nucleotides are TGTGCCAGCAGCCAACGGCTAGCGGGAGCCTCGACGCAGTATTTT.